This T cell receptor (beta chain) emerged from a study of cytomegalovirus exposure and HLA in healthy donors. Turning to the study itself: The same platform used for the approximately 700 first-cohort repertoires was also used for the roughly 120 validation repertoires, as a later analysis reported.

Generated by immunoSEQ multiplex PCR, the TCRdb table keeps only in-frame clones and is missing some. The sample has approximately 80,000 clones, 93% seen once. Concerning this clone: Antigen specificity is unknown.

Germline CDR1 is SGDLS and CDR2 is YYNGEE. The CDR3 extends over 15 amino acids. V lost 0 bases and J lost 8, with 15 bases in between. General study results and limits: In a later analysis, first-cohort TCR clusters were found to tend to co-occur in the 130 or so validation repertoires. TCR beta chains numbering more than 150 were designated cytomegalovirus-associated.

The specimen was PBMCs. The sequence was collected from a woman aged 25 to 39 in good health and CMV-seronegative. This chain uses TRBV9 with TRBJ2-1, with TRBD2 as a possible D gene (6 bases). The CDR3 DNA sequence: TGTGCCAGCAGCGTAGGTCCCACGGGGGTCGATGAGCAGTTCTTC. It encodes CASSVGPTGVDEQFF.